The next 17 T cell receptor beta chains were all read from a single sample in a study of T cell clonality in common variable immunodeficiency. Clones were sequenced by immunoSEQ multiplex PCR, and TCRdb holds only the in-frame ones, with some missing. The repertoire consists of some 64,000 clones, none detected only once. Material for sequencing was peripheral blood mononuclear cells. The receptor set was obtained from a person aged 18-70 years in good health.

This clone was found many times. The read ends 3 residues shy of where the CDR3 ends; the end is completed using the germline J gene. The V gene is TRBV20-1, the J gene TRBJ1-5; TRBD1 aligns across 9 bases. Germline V gene data show CDR1 as DFQATT and CDR2 as SNEGSKA (reference sequence). This CDR3 spans 13 amino acids. J was trimmed by 5 bases and V by 6 bases; bases with no gene match: 5. The DNA read from the CDR3 is TGCAGTGCCCAGACAGGGGGGGATCAGCCC. Protein product: CSAQTGGDQP. The CDR3, in full, reads CSAQTGGDQPQHF.

This clone was seen more than once but under ten times. The DNA ends 3 residues before the CDR3 does, and the rest of the CDR3 is filled in from the germline J gene. The J gene is TRBJ2-7, the V gene TRBV5-1, with 13 bases that match TRBD2. V shed 4 bases and J 3 bases; nucleotides not matched to a gene: 7. This CDR3 is built from 16 residues. In germline, CDR1 is SGHRS, CDR2 YFSETQ. CDR3 DNA, as far as it was read: TGCGCCAGCAGCGCCGGACTAGCGGGAGAATACTACGAG. It is translated as CASSAGLAGEYYE. The complete CDR3 reads CASSAGLAGEYYEQYF.

This clone was seen many times. The missing CDR3 end, 3 residues past where the read stops, is filled in from the germline J gene. This chain links TRBV12-3 or TRBV12-4 with TRBJ2-3; 10 bases are shared with TRBD2. The trim removed 3 bases at V and 5 bases at J, leaving 5 bases unmatched. The CDR3 contains 15 residues. CDR3 bases read: TGTGCCAGCAGTTTGAGCGGGGGGGCCCGAGATACG. This codes for CASSLSGGARDT. The CDR3 in its entirety is CASSLSGGARDTQYF.

This clone was seen more than once but under ten times. The missing CDR3 end, 3 residues past where the read stops, is filled in from the germline J gene. The gene calls are TRBV30 and TRBJ2-1, with D possibly matching TRBD2 (5 bases). This CDR3 spans 14 amino acids. V lost 5 bases to trimming and J lost 3 bases, with 14 bases between them. Germline CDR1 GTSNPN, CDR2 SVGIG (reference sequence). The sequenced part of the CDR3 DNA is TGTGCCTGGGAGGACTCTCTGTTCTACAATGAG. Translation: CAWEDSLFYNE. The CDR3, in full, reads CAWEDSLFYNEQFF.

This clone was seen at least ten times. The sequence runs out 3 residues before the end of the CDR3; the remainder is reconstructed from the germline J gene. The rearrangement joins TRBV20-1 to TRBJ2-4; TRBD2 matches at 9 bases. V lost 3 bases to trimming and J lost 8 bases; unmatched junction nucleotides: 8. Germline lookup yields CDR1 DFQATT and CDR2 SNEGSKA (reference sequence). The CDR3 contains 14 residues. Here the CDR3 reads CSASGGGAADIQYF. The sequenced CDR3 bases are TGCAGTGCTAGTGGCGGGGGGGCGGCGGACATT.

This clone showed up many times. The read finishes 3 residues shy of the CDR3 end, and the germline J gene is used to complete it. The rearrangement links TRBV5-6 to TRBJ1-6, with 7 bases matching TRBD1. The CDR3 totals 15 residues. In germline, CDR1 is SGHDT, CDR2 YYEEEE. Germline trimming cut 2 bases from V and 9 bases from J; bases unmatched to any gene: 8. The CDR3 spells CASSLPGQFASPLHF. The sequenced CDR3 bases are TGTGCCAGCAGCTTACCGGGACAGTTCGCTTCACCC.

This clone was observed many times. The observed sequence ends 3 residues before the CDR3 terminus, with the missing tail filled in from the germline J gene. The rearrangement joins TRBV20-1 to TRBJ1-2; 10 bases map to TRBD1. Trimming removed 1 base from V and 3 bases from J; junction bases left unmatched: 5. The CDR3 extends over 15 amino acids. Germline values: CDR1 DFQATT, CDR2 SNEGSKA (reference sequence). CDR3 DNA, as far as it was read: TGCAGTGCTAGAGGCTCGGGGACAGGGGACTATGGC. It is translated as CSARGSGTGDYG. The CDR3, in full, reads CSARGSGTGDYGYTF.

There are many counts of this clone. From the germline J gene comes the end of the CDR3, since the read stops 3 residues before it. The chain links TRBV19 to TRBJ1-6; 8 nucleotides align to TRBD1. The CDR3 loop spans 14 amino acids. The germline V gene has CDR1 LNHDA and CDR2 SQIVND (reference sequence). The junction had 6 bases not matched to a gene; V was cut back by 8 bases and J by 6 bases. CDR3 sequence reads: CASAADRGNSPLHF. Partial CDR3 DNA: TGTGCCAGTGCAGCCGACAGGGGTAATTCACCC.

This clone was seen repeatedly, ten times or more. The read halts 3 residues ahead of the CDR3 end, with the missing end drawn from the germline J gene. V usage is TRBV19 and J usage is TRBJ1-5; D unclear. CDR1 is LNHDA and CDR2 is SQIVND in the germline V gene (reference sequence). The CDR3 extends over 14 amino acids. Trimming removed 3 bases from V and 7 bases from J, with 13 bases in between. This CDR3 is CASSMTLARQPQHF. CDR3 DNA (partial): TGTGCCAGTAGTATGACTTTGGCGCGCCAGCCC.

A remark on this clone: The read finishes 3 residues shy of the CDR3 end, and the germline J gene is used to complete it. The J gene is TRBJ1-3, the V gene TRBV7-9; tentative D call: TRBD1 (5 bases). The CDR3 covers 15 residues. The V end lost 11 bases, the J end lost 4 bases, and 21 bases lay between the germline ends. Germline V CDR1 and CDR2: SEHNR, FQNEAQ (reference sequence). CDR3 sequence: CAVLRDYPSGNTIYF. CDR3 bases read: TGTGCCGTACTCAGGGATTACCCGTCGGGAAACACC.

At least ten counts were recorded for this clone. The CDR3 end lies 3 residues beyond the end of the read and is filled in from the germline J gene. The V and J genes are TRBV14 and TRBJ2-1; D ambiguous. V lost 4 bases, J lost 7 bases, and 11 bases lay in between. The CDR3 has 13 residues. Germline CDR1 SGHDN, CDR2 FVKESK. The DNA read from the CDR3 is TGTGCCAGCAGCCCTACCTATCGAAATGAG. Protein sequence: CASSPTYRNE. In full, the CDR3 is CASSPTYRNEQFF.

This clone came up many times. The CDR3 end lies 3 residues beyond the end of the read and is filled in from the germline J gene. This chain links TRBV15 with TRBJ2-2; 9 nucleotides agree with TRBD1. Per germline, CDR1 LNHNV and CDR2 YYDKDF (reference sequence). The CDR3 loop spans 18 amino acids. V lost 2 bases, J lost 0 bases, and 7 bases stayed unmatched. The part of the CDR3 DNA that was read is TGTGCCACCAGCAGATCGACAGGGGGGGCCGCGAACACCGGGGAG. This translates into CATSRSTGGAANTGE. The whole CDR3 sequence reads CATSRSTGGAANTGELFF.

This clone was detected many times. CDR3 residues: CASSQLNNEKLFF. The DNA read from the CDR3 is TGTGCCAGCTCACAACTGAATAATGAAAAA. The rearrangement links TRBV18 to TRBJ1-4; D gene unclear. The read ends 3 residues before the CDR3 terminus; that terminus is restored from the germline J gene. Germline V gene sequence: CDR1 KGHSH, CDR2 LQKENI. CDR3 size: 13 residues. Trimming cost V 4 bases and J 4 bases, with 7 bases left between them.

This clone was recorded at least ten times. The observed sequence ends 3 residues before the CDR3 terminus, with the missing tail filled in from the germline J gene. This chain joins TRBV14 and TRBJ2-1; the match to TRBD2 covers 7 bases. V gave up 2 bases and J gave up 4 bases; unmatched junction bases: 8. This CDR3 is 16 amino acids long. The germline CDR1 and CDR2 sequences are SGHDN and FVKESK. CDR3 region: CASSQLPGLSYNEQFF. The CDR3 bases that were read are TGTGCCAGCAGCCAACTTCCGGGACTATCTTACAATGAG.

This clone has a count of ten or more. Sequencing ends 3 residues short of the CDR3 end; the germline J gene provides the rest. Other DNA sequences from this sample encode an identical CDR3 as well. This chain uses TRBV19 with TRBJ1-1; 7 bases line up with TRBD1. The CDR3 length is 17 residues. Per the germline V gene, CDR1 is LNHDA and CDR2 is SQIVND (reference sequence). V dropped 0 bases and J dropped 5; count of bases not matched to a gene: 12. The part of the CDR3 DNA that was read is TGTGCCAGTAGTATAGAACAGGGGTTTGGGCTGAGAACTGAA. Translating gives CASSIEQGFGLRTE. The full CDR3 sequence reads CASSIEQGFGLRTEAFF.

This clone was counted at least ten times. The CDR3 is cut off 3 residues early in the read; its end comes from the germline J gene. This rearrangement joins TRBV29-1 to TRBJ2-3, with 7 positions matching TRBD2. The CDR3 is 14 amino acids. The ends lost 7 bases at V and 4 bases at J; junction bases unmatched: 11. Germline V lookup: CDR1 SQVTM, CDR2 ANQGSEA. The CDR3 reads CSAEAGNGPDTQYF. The CDR3 bases that were read are TGCAGCGCCGAAGCGGGAAATGGTCCAGATACG.

This clone has a count of ten or more. With the read ending 3 residues before the CDR3 end, the germline J gene is used to fill in that end. This chain connects TRBV29-1 to TRBJ1-2; 9 bases agree with TRBD1. CDR3 length: 12 residues. J gave up 7 bases and V 6 bases, and 6 bases lay outside the gene matches. Germline loops: CDR1 SQVTM, CDR2 ANQGSEA. The DNA read from the CDR3 is TGCAGCGTCGGACAGGGGATAGGTGGC. This encodes CSVGQGIGG. The entire CDR3 is CSVGQGIGGYTF.